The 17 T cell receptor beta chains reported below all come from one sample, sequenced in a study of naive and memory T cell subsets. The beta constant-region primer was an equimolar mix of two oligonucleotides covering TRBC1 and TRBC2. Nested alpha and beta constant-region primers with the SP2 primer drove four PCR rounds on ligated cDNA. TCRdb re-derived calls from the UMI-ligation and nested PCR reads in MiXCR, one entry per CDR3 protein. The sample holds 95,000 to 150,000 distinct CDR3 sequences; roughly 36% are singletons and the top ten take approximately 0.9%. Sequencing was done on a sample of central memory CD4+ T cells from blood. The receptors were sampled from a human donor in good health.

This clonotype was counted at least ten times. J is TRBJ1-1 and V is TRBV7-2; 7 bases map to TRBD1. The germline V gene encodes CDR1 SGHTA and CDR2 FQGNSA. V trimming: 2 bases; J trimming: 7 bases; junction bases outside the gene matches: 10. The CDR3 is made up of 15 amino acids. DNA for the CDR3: TGTGCCAGCAGCTTATCCGGACAGGACTTCAGTGAAGCTTTCTTT. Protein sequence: CASSLSGQDFSEAFF.

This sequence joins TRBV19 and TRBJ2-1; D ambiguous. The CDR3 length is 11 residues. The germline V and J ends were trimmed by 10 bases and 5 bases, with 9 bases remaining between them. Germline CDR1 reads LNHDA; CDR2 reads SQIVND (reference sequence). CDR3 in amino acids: CATKTHNEQFF. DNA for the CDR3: TGTGCCACCAAGACCCACAATGAGCAGTTCTTC.

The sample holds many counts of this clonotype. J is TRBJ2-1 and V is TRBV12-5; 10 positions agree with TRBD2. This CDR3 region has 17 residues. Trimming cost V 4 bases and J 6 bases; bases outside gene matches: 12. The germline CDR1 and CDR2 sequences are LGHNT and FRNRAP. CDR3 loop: CASGSPQAGGSGNEQFF. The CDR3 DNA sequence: TGTGCTAGTGGTTCCCCTCAAGCGGGAGGGAGCGGCAATGAGCAGTTCTTC.

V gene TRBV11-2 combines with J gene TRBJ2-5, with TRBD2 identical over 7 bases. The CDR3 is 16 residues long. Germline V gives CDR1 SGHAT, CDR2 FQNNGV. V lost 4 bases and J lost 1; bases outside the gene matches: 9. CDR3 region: CASSSLGLAVQETQYF. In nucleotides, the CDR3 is TGTGCCAGCAGCTCCCTAGGGCTAGCGGTCCAAGAGACCCAGTACTTC.

CDR3: CASSFSYTQYF. CDR3 nucleotides: TGTGCCAGCAGCTTTTCCTATACGCAGTATTTT. This sequence joins TRBV7-2 and TRBJ2-3; D call uncertain. The CDR3 loop spans 11 amino acids. Trimming removed 3 bases from V and 7 bases from J, with 5 bases in between. Germline V CDR1 and CDR2: SGHTA, FQGNSA.

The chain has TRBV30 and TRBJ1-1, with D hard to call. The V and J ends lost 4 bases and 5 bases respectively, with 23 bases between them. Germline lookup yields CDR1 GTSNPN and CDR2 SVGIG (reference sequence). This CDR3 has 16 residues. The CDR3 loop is CAWTPINPKMITEAFF. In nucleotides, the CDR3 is TGTGCCTGGACCCCTATCAACCCTAAGATGATAACTGAAGCTTTCTTT.

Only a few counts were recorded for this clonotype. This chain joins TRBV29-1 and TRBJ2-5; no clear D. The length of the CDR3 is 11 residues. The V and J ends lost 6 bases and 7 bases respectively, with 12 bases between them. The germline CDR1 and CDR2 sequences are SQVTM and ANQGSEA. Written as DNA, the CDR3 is TGCAGCGTGTCGCTGGGTTCGACCCAGTACTTC. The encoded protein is CSVSLGSTQYF.

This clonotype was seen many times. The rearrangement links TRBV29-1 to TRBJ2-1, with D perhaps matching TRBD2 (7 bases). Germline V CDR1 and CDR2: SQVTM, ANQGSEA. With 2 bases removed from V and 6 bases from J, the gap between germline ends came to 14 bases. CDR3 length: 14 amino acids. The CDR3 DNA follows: TGCAGCGTTGAACGGGGGGCCTTAGGCAATGAGCAGTTCTTC. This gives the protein CSVERGALGNEQFF.

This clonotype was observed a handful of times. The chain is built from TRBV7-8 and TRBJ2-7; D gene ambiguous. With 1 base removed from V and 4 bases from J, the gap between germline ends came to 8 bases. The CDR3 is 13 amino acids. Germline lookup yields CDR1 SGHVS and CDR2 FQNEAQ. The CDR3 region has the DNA TGTGCCAGCAGCTTAGGTCTCTCGTACGAGCAGTACTTC. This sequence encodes CASSLGLSYEQYF.

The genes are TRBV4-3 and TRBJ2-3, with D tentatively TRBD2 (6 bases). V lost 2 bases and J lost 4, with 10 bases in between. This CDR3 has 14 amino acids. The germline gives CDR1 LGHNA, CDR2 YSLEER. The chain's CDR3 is CASSQLGSPDTQYF. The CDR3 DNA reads TGCGCCAGCAGCCAACTCGGGAGTCCAGATACGCAGTATTTT.

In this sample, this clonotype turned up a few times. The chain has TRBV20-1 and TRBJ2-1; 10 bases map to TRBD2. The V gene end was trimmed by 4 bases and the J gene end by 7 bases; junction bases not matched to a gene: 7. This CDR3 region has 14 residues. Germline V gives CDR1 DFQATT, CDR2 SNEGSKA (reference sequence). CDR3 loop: CSATISGGTNEQFF. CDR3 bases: TGCAGTGCTACCATTAGCGGGGGGACTAATGAGCAGTTCTTC.

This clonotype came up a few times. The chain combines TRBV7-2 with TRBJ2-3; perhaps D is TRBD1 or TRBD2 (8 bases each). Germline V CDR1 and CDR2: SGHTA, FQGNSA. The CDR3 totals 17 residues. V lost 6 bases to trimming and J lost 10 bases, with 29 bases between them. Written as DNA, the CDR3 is TGTGCCAGCAGGGGTACAGGGGGTGTTGGCGGGAGGTCCCCGCAGTATTTT. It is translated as CASRGTGGVGGRSPQYF.

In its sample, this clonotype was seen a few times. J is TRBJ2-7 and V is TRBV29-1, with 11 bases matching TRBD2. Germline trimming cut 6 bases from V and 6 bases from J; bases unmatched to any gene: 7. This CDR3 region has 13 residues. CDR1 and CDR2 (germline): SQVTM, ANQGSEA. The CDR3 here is CSVGLAEWGEQYF. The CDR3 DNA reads TGCAGCGTGGGACTAGCGGAATGGGGCGAGCAGTACTTC.

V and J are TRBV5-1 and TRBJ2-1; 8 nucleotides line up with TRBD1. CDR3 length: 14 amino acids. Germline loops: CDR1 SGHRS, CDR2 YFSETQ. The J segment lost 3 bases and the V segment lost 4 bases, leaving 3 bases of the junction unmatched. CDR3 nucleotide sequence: TGCGCCAGCAGCCGGGGACAGGACTACAATGAGCAGTTCTTC. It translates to CASSRGQDYNEQFF.

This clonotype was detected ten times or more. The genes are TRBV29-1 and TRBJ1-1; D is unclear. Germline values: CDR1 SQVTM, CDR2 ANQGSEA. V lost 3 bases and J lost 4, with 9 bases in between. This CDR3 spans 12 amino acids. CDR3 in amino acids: CSVDRGSTEAFF. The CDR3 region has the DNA TGCAGCGTTGACCGAGGAAGCACTGAAGCTTTCTTT.

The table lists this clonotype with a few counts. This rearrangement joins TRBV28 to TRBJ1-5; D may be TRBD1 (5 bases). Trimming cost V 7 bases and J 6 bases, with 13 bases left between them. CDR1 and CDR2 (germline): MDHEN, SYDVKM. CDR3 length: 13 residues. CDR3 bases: TGTGCCAGCACCTTCCCAGGGACTCAGCCCCAGCATTTT. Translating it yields CASTFPGTQPQHF.

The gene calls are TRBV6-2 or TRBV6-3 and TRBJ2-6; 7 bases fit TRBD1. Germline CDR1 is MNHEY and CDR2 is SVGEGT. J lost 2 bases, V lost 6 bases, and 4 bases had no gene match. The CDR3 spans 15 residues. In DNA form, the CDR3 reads TGTGCCAGCAGCGCCACAGGGGCTGGGGCCAACGTCCTGACTTTC. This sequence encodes CASSATGAGANVLTF.